This TCR beta chain was sequenced for a study of post-analysis software for immune sequencing data. Study at large: Relapsing-remitting, secondary progressive and progressive-relapsing forms of multiple sclerosis all featured among disease courses. Findings and caveats of the study: Batch-mates among the samples co-clustered strongly by F measure. People with multiple sclerosis had a significantly lower normalized Chao1 diversity than controls did. Controls showed lower frequencies than patients for roughly five TRBV segments, and TRBV5-6, TRBV5-1 and TRBV20-1 were among these.

Sequencing libraries made from TCR beta cDNA carried unique molecular identifiers. TCRdb used MiXCR to reprocess the PCR reads, holding one entry per CDR3 protein. This table has about 460,000 distinct CDR3 sequences, over 35% appearing once. This CDR3 spans 14 amino acids. V lost 4 bases, J lost 3 bases, and 13 bases lay in between. Per germline, CDR1 SGHTA and CDR2 FQGNSA. In regard to this clonotype: Antigen unknown.

This receptor was taken from a girl aged 5-17 years with multiple sclerosis. Sequenced material: blood. J is TRBJ2-7 and V is TRBV7-2, with D perhaps being TRBD1 or TRBD2 (6 bases each). CDR3 amino acids: CASSSTGTYYEQYF. CDR3 nucleotides: TGTGCCAGCAGCTCAACAGGGACTTACTACGAGCAGTACTTC. Based on the CDR3 plus reference TRBV7-2 and TRBJ2-7, the full variable domain is GAGVSQSPSNKVTEKGKDVELRCDPISGHTALYWYRQSLGQGLEFLIYFQGNSAPDKSGLPSDRFSAERTGGSVSTLTIQRTQQEDSAVYLCASSSTGTYYEQYFGPGTRLTVT.